This TCR beta chain came from a study of identical twins. Study findings and constraints: Models came in too low on out-of-frame TCR alpha sharing in monozygotic twins. Out-of-frame alpha sequences shared by twins showed excess low generation probability. Twins' surplus sharing was weaker for beta out-of-frame sequences.

This clonotype was detected a few times. Its antigen is not known. This CDR3 is built from 15 residues. Germline V gene data show CDR1 as SEHNR and CDR2 as FQNEAQ (reference sequence). Trimming cost V 1 base and J 5 bases; bases outside gene matches: 4. Unique molecular identifiers were in the cDNA, with template-switch universal primer binding. MiXCR, applied by TCRdb to the 5' RACE reads, yields one record per CDR3 protein. The sample yields roughly 470,000 distinct CDR3 sequences, around 15% seen once. Separately, the same data were catalogued under a study of yellow fever vaccine responses in identical twins.

This sequence joins TRBV7-9 and TRBJ2-3, with TRBD1 matching over 9 bases. This receptor was identified in a woman under 30 in good health. Sequencing input: CD4+ T cells sorted from blood. Here the CDR3 DNA reads TGTGCCAGCAGCTTAGGACAGGGGGGAAGAGATACGCAGTATTTT. As protein: CASSLGQGGRDTQYF.